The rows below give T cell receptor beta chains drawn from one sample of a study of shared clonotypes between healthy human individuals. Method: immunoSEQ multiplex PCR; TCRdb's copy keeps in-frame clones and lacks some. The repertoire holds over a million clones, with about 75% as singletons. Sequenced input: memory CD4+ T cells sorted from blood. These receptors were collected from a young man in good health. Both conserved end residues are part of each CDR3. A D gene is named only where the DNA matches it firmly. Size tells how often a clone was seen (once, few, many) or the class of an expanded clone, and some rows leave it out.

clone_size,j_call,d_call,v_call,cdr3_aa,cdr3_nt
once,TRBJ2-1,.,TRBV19,CASHRDTLGGEQFF,TGTGCCAGCCACCGGGACACCCTTGGGGGTGAGCAGTTCTTC
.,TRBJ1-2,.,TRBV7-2,CASSLGLGNYGYTF,TGTGCCAGCAGCTTAGGGCTCGGTAACTATGGCTACACCTTC
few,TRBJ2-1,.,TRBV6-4,CASSDLGGADEQFF,TGTGCCAGCAGTGACTTAGGGGGGGCCGATGAGCAGTTCTTC
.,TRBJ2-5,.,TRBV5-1,CASSLEGKNQETQYF,TGCGCCAGCAGCCTTGAGGGAAAAAACCAAGAGACCCAGTACTTC
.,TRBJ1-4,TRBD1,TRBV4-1,CASSHDNRGGKSEKLFF,TGCGCCAGCAGCCATGATAACAGGGGAGGGAAAAGTGAAAAACTGTTTTTT
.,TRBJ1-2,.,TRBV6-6,CASTVNYGYTF,TGTGCCAGCACGGTGAACTATGGCTACACCTTC
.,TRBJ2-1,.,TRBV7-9,CASSLAAGSSYNEQFF,TGTGCCAGCAGCTTAGCAGCGGGCAGCTCCTACAATGAGCAGTTCTTC
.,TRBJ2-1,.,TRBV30,CAWSPKIAPINEQFF,TGTGCCTGGAGTCCGAAAATAGCGCCCATCAATGAGCAGTTCTTC
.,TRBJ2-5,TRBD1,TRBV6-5,CASSPGQAAETQYF,TGTGCCAGCAGTCCAGGACAGGCGGCGGAGACCCAGTACTTC
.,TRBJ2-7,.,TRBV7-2,CASSFSNTYEQYF,TGTGCCAGCAGCTTCTCCAATACCTACGAGCAGTACTTC
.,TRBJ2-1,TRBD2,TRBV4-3,CASSQDSTSVYNEQFF,TGCGCCAGCAGCCAAGATTCCACTAGCGTCTACAATGAGCAGTTCTTC
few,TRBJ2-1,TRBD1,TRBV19,CASSSRDRRSNEQFF,TGTGCCAGTAGTAGCCGGGACAGGAGAAGCAATGAGCAGTTCTTC
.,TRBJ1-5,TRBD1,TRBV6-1,CASRKPDRGDQPQHF,TGTGCCAGCAGGAAACCGGACAGGGGCGATCAGCCCCAGCATTTT
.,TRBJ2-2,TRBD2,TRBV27,CASSPRALAGGRGTGELFF,TGTGCCAGCAGCCCAAGGGCGCTAGCGGGGGGGCGGGGCACCGGGGAGCTGTTTTTT
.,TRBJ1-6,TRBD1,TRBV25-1,CASMGGGTGKNSPLHF,TGTGCCAGCATGGGCGGGGGGACAGGCAAGAATTCACCCCTCCACTTT
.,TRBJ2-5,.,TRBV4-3,CASSQGVFGAQYF,TGCGCCAGCAGCCAAGGGGTCTTTGGGGCCCAGTACTTC
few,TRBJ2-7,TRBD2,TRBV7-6,CASSAETSGAYEQYF,TGTGCCAGCAGCGCCGAGACTAGCGGGGCCTACGAGCAGTACTTC
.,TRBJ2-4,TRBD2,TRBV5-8,CASSLGTSGKNIQYF,TGTGCCAGCAGCTTGGGGACTAGCGGGAAAAACATTCAGTACTTC
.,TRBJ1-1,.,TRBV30,CAWSVSPNTEAFF,TGTGCCTGGAGTGTTTCGCCGAACACTGAAGCTTTCTTT
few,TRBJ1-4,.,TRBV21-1,CASSPAGGHNEKLFF,TGTGCCAGCAGCCCGGCAGGGGGCCATAATGAAAAACTGTTTTTT
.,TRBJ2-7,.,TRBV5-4,CASSPDAGYEQYF,TGTGCCAGCAGCCCCGATGCCGGCTACGAGCAGTACTTC
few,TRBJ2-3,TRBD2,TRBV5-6,CASSPGPSGSTDTQYF,TGTGCCAGCAGCCCCGGACCTAGCGGGAGCACAGATACGCAGTATTTT
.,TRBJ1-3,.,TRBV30,CAWSVAAGPGNTIYF,TGTGCCTGGAGTGTAGCGGCAGGGCCTGGAAACACCATATATTTT
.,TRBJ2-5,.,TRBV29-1,CSVHDTETQYF,TGCAGCGTCCACGACACGGAGACCCAGTACTTC
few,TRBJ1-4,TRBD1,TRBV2,CANRAGTGNEKLFF,TGTGCCAACCGGGCCGGGACAGGGAATGAAAAACTGTTTTTT
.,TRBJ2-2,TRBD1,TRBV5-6,CASSLDRGRTGELFF,TGTGCCAGCAGCTTGGACAGGGGGCGAACCGGGGAGCTGTTTTTT
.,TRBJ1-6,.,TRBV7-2,CASSLMDTESVALHF,TGTGCCAGCAGCTTGATGGACACGGAGAGTGTGGCCCTCCACTTT
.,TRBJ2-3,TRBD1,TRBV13,CASSWDRGTDTQYF,TGTGCCAGCAGCTGGGACAGGGGAACAGATACGCAGTATTTT
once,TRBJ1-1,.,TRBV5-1,CASSLEGAGGNTEAFF,TGCGCCAGCAGCTTGGAGGGCGCGGGGGGCAACACTGAAGCTTTCTTT
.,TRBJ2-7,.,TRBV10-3,CAISEAASYEQYF,TGTGCCATCAGTGAGGCAGCCTCCTACGAGCAGTACTTC
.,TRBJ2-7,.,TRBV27,CASRAFDEQYF,TGTGCCAGCAGGGCATTTGACGAGCAGTACTTC
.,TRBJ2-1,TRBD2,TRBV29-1,CSVELASGYNEQFF,TGCAGCGTTGAGCTGGCTAGCGGATACAATGAGCAGTTCTTC
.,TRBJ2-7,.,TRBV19,CASSPGFWDSYEQYF,TGTGCCAGTAGTCCGGGCTTCTGGGACTCCTACGAGCAGTACTTC
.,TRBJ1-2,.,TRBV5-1,CASSKANYGYTF,TGCGCCAGCAGTAAGGCTAACTATGGCTACACCTTC
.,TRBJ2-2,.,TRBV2,CASSVQANTGELFF,TGTGCCAGCAGTGTACAGGCGAACACCGGGGAGCTGTTTTTT
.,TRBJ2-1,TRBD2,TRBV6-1,CASRSASGRAEGAFF,TGTGCCAGCAGATCGGCTAGCGGGAGGGCCGAGGGGGCGTTCTTC
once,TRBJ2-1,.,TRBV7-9,CASSLGSSDHNEQFF,TGTGCCAGCAGCTTAGGATCTAGTGACCACAATGAGCAGTTCTTC
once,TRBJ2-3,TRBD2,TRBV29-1,CSVAVGGRAGTDTQYF,TGCAGCGTTGCGGTTGGCGGGAGGGCCGGCACAGATACGCAGTATTTT
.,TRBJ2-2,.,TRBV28,CASSLRANTGELFF,TGTGCCAGCAGTCTCCGAGCGAACACCGGGGAGCTGTTTTTT
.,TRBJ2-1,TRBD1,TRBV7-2,CASSRPGGYNEQFF,TGTGCCAGCAGCCGACCAGGGGGTTACAATGAGCAGTTCTTC
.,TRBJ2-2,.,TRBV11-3,CASSLRGELFF,TGTGCCAGCAGCTTAAGGGGGGAGCTGTTTTTT
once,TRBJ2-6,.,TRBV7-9,CASSLTGQTANVLTF,TGTGCCAGCAGCTTGACCGGGCAGACGGCCAACGTCCTGACTTTC
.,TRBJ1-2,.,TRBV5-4,CASSLQGVREYGYTF,TGTGCCAGCAGCTTACAAGGGGTGAGGGAGTATGGCTACACCTTC
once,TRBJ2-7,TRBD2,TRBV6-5,CATGTSDTYEQYF,TGTGCCACCGGGACTAGCGACACCTACGAGCAGTACTTC
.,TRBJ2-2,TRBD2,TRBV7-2,CASSLMAGAGELFF,TGTGCCAGCAGCTTAATGGCGGGAGCGGGGGAGCTGTTTTTT
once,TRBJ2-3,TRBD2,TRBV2,CASIRRGWFTDTQYF,TGTGCCAGCATCCGGCGGGGGTGGTTCACAGATACGCAGTATTTT
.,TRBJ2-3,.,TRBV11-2,CASSPRGGFTDTQYF,TGTGCCAGCAGCCCCCGGGGCGGGTTCACAGATACGCAGTATTTT
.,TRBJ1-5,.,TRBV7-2,CASSAYRAGGNQPQHF,TGTGCCAGCAGCGCATACAGGGCTGGCGGCAATCAGCCCCAGCATTTT
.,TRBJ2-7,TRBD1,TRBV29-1,CSGRTGGDEQYF,TGCAGCGGGCGGACAGGGGGAGACGAGCAGTACTTC
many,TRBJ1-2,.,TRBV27,CASSLSGGIGYTF,TGTGCCAGCAGTTTATCGGGGGGAATTGGCTACACCTTC
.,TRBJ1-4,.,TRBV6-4,CASRDTGWTQLFF,TGTGCCAGCAGAGACACAGGTTGGACCCAGCTGTTTTTT
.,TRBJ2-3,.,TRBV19,CASSMWRKGTDTQYF,TGTGCCAGTAGTATGTGGCGGAAAGGTACAGATACGCAGTATTTT
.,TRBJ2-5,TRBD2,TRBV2,CASADGTSGSKETQYF,TGTGCCAGCGCTGATGGGACTAGCGGAAGCAAAGAGACCCAGTACTTC
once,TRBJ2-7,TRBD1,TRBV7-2,CASSLTRQGPNEQYF,TGTGCCAGCAGCTTAACGAGACAGGGGCCGAACGAGCAGTACTTC